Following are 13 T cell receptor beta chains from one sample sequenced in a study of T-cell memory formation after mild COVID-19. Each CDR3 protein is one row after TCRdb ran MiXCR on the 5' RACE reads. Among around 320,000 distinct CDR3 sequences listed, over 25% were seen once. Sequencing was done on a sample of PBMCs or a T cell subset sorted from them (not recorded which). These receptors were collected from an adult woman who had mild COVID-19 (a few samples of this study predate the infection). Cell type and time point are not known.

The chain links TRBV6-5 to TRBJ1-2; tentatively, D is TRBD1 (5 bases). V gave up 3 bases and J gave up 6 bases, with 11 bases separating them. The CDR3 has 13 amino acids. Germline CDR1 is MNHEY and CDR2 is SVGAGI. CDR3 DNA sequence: TGTGCCAGCAGTTATAAGATAGGGGATGGCTACACCTTC. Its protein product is CASSYKIGDGYTF.

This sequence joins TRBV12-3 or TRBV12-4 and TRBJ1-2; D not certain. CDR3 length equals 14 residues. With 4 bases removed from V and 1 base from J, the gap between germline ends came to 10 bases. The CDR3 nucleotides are TGTGCCAGCAGTTGGAAGTTAATTAACTATGGCTACACCTTC. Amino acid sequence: CASSWKLINYGYTF.

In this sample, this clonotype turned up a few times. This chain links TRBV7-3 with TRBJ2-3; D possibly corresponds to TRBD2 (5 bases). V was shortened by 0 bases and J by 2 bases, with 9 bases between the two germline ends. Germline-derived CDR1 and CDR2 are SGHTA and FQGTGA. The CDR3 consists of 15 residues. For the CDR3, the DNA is TGTGCCAGCAGCTTAACTGGACTGGACACAGATACGCAGTATTTT. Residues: CASSLTGLDTDTQYF.

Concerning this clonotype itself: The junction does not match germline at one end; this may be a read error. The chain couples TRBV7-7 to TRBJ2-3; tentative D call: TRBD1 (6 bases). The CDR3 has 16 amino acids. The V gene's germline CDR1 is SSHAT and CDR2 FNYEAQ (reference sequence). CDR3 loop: CASNQIPWGQTDTQYF. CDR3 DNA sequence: TGTGCTAGCAACCAAATCCCCTGGGGGCAGACAGATACGCAGTATTTT.

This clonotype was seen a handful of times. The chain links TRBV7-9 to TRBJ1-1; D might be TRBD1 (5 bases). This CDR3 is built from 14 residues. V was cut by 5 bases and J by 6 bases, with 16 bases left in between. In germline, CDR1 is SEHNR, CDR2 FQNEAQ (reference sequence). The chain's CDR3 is CASSPPGPGAEAFF. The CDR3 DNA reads TGTGCCAGCAGCCCACCGGGACCTGGCGCTGAAGCTTTCTTT.

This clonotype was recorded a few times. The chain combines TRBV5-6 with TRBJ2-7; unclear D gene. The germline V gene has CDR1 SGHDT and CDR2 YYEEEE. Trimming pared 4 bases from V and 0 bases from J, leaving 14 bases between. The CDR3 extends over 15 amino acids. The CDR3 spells CASSLASYFSYEQYF. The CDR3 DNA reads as TGTGCCAGCAGCCTGGCGAGCTATTTCTCCTACGAGCAGTACTTC.

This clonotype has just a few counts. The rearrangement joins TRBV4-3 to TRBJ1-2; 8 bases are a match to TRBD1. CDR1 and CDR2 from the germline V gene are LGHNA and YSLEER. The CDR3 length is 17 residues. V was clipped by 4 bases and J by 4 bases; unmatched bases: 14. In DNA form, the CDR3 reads TGCGCCAGCAGCCCATCTCCAAGTCGCGGGACAGGCTATGGCTACACCTTC. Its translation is CASSPSPSRGTGYGYTF.

CDR3 sequence (DNA): TGCGCCAGCAGCTGGGGAGACAGGGCATTGATCAATGAGCAGTTCTTC. This gives the protein CASSWGDRALINEQFF. The rearrangement uses TRBV5-1 and TRBJ2-1; 7 nucleotides agree with TRBD1. The CDR3 has 16 residues. The ends lost 3 bases at V and 6 bases at J; junction bases unmatched: 12. Germline CDR1 SGHRS, CDR2 YFSETQ. The full variable domain, rest sourced from reference TRBV5-1 and TRBJ2-1, is KAGVTQTPRYLIKTRGQQVTLSCSPISGHRSVSWYQQTPGQGLQFLFEYFSETQRNKGNFPGRFSGRQFSNSRSEMNVSTLELGDSALYLCASSWGDRALINEQFFGPGTRLTVL.

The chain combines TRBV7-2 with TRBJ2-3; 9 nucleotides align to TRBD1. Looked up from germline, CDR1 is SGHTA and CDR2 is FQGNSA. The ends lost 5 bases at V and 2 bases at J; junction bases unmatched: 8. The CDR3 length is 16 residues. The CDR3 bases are TGTGCCAGCAGCCCCTTACAGGGGGCAGTCACAGATACGCAGTATTTT. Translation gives CASSPLQGAVTDTQYF. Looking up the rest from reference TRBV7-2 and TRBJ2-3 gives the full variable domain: GAGVSQSPSNKVTEKGKDVELRCDPISGHTALYWYRQSLGQGLEFLIYFQGNSAPDKSGLPSDRFSAERTGGSVSTLTIQRTQQEDSAVYLCASSPLQGAVTDTQYFGPGTRLTVL.

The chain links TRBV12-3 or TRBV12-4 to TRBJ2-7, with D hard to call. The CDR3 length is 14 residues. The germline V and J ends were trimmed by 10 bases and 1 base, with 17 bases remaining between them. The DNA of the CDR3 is TGTGCCACCCCCGCGGTTGGGGATTCCTACGAGCAGTACTTC. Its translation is CATPAVGDSYEQYF.

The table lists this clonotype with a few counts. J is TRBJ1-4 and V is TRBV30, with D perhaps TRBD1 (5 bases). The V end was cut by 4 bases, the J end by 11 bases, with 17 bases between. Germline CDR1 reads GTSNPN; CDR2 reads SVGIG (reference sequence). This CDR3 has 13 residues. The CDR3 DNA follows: TGTGCCTGGATGTGGCAGGGCGGCGGGAAACTGTTTTTT. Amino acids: CAWMWQGGGKLFF.

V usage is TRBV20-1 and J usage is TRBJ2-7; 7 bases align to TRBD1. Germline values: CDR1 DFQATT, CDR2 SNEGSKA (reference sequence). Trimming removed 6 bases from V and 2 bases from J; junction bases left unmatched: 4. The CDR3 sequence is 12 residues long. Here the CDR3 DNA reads TGCAGTGCAAGGACAGGAGCCTACGAGCAGTACTTC. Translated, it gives CSARTGAYEQYF.

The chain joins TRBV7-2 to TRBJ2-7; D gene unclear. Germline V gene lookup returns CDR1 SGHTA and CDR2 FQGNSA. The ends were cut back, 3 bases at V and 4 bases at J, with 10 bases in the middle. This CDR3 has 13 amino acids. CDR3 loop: CASSLATPYEQYF. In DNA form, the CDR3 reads TGTGCCAGCAGCTTGGCCACTCCATACGAGCAGTACTTC.